A single sample gave rise to the 9 T cell receptor beta chains below, sequenced in a study of T cell repertoires in cytomegalovirus infection. From the reads, TCRdb called clonotypes with MiXCR, one entry per CDR3 protein. The sample yields hundreds of thousands of distinct CDR3 sequences, 25% to 35% seen once. These receptors' antigens are unknown. The sample consisted of cultured PBMCs, taken from culture after CMV antigen stimulation. Receptors were obtained from a human donor in good health (CMV status not recorded). Some clones in this sample may be carry-over from other donors' samples.

This clonotype has just a few counts. This CDR3 is CASSYGGRRTSVIYEQYV. CDR3 nucleotides: TGTGCCAGCAGTTACGGCGGTCGGAGGACTAGCGTGATATACGAGCAGTACGTC. V usage is TRBV6-2 or TRBV6-3 and J usage is TRBJ2-7; 9 nucleotides align to TRBD2. J gave up 4 bases and V 2 bases, and 15 bases lay outside the gene matches. From germline, CDR1 is MNHEY and CDR2 SVGEGT. The CDR3 spans 18 residues.

This clonotype has more than one count but fewer than ten. The chain couples TRBV11-2 to TRBJ2-3; no clear D gene. CDR3 length: 13 amino acids. The ends were cut back, 1 base at V and 10 bases at J, with 12 bases in the middle. Germline V gene data show CDR1 as SGHAT and CDR2 as FQNNGV. CDR3 DNA sequence: TGTGCCAGCAGCTTAGGAACCCCGGATCCGCAGTATTTT. This gives the protein CASSLGTPDPQYF.

This chain links TRBV6-6 with TRBJ2-2; 8 positions agree with TRBD2. This CDR3 region has 16 residues. Germline V lookup: CDR1 MNHNY, CDR2 SVGAGI (reference sequence). Unmatched junction bases numbered 1, after V lost 1 base and J lost 0 bases. The CDR3 loop is CASSYLLAANTGELFF. DNA for the CDR3: TGTGCCAGCAGTTACTTACTAGCGGCGAACACCGGGGAGCTGTTTTTT.

V usage is TRBV4-3 and J usage is TRBJ2-7; TRBD1 might be the D (6 bases). Germline V lookup: CDR1 LGHNA, CDR2 YSLEER. CDR3 length: 13 amino acids. The V and J ends lost 0 bases and 4 bases respectively, with 7 bases between them. This CDR3 reads CASSQDQGYEQYF. CDR3 DNA sequence: TGCGCCAGCAGCCAAGATCAGGGGTACGAGCAGTACTTC.

This sequence joins TRBV7-3 and TRBJ2-7; tentatively, D is TRBD1 (6 bases). With 3 bases removed from V and 9 bases from J, the gap between germline ends came to 12 bases. CDR3 length: 12 residues. Germline CDR1 SGHTA, CDR2 FQGTGA. The CDR3 is CASSLGAGGQYV. CDR3 bases: TGTGCCAGCAGCTTGGGGGCCGGAGGGCAGTACGTC.

The chain uses TRBV15 and TRBJ2-1, with D unresolved. V dropped 3 bases and J dropped 8 bases, with 11 bases sitting between them. The CDR3 is made up of 13 amino acids. Germline assignment: CDR1 LNHNV and CDR2 YYDKDF (reference sequence). The DNA for the CDR3 is TGTGCCACCAGCAGGGTCCAGTTGTATGAGCAGTTCTTC. Translating gives CATSRVQLYEQFF.

The rearrangement links TRBV20-1 to TRBJ2-5; perhaps D is TRBD1 or TRBD2 (5 bases each). CDR1 and CDR2 (germline): DFQATT, SNEGSKA (reference sequence). V was shortened by 8 bases and J by 12 bases, with 25 bases between the two germline ends. The CDR3 length is 13 residues. The CDR3 loop is CSHRDALTGREYF. The CDR3 DNA sequence: TGCAGTCATCGGGATGCCCTAACGGGACGGGAGTACTTC.

This clonotype has a handful of counts. The genes are TRBV7-2 and TRBJ2-3; no definite D call. The V gene lost 1 base and the J gene lost 7 bases, with 12 bases spanning the gap. The CDR3 runs 14 residues. The germline gives CDR1 SGHTA, CDR2 FQGNSA. CDR3 protein: CASSLGDRGNTQYF. CDR3 bases: TGTGCCAGCAGCTTAGGAGACCGAGGCAATACGCAGTATTTT.

The sample holds a few counts of this clonotype. V and J are TRBV6-6 and TRBJ2-1, with 16 nucleotides matching TRBD2. CDR1 MNHNY and CDR2 SVGAGI come from the germline V gene (reference sequence). The CDR3 spans 18 residues. After removal of 5 bases from V and 8 bases from J, the junction contained 12 bases not matched to a gene. CDR3 nucleotide sequence: TGTGCCAGCAGTCCTGGACCGGGACTAGCGGGAGGGCCCTATGAGCAGTTCTTC. Translating it yields CASSPGPGLAGGPYEQFF.